Listed below are T cell receptor beta chains from one sample, sequenced in a study of cytomegalovirus exposure and HLA in healthy donors. TCRdb keeps only in-frame clones here, not all; method: immunoSEQ multiplex PCR. This sample has approximately 150,000 clones, with roughly 80% found just once. The sequencing sample was made of PBMCs. These receptors were taken from a male donor in good health and CMV-seronegative. Each CDR3 is given with its conserved first and last residue. A D gene is named only where the DNA matches it firmly. Part of the rows lack a size; the others show once, few, many or a class for expanded clones.

clone size: NA; V gene: TRBV11-2; J gene: TRBJ1-2; D gene: NA; CDR3 DNA: TGTGCCAGCAGCTTAGGCAGGGGTGCATATGGCTACACCTTC; CDR3 protein: CASSLGRGAYGYTF
clone size: NA; V gene: TRBV29-1; J gene: TRBJ2-7; D gene: NA; CDR3 DNA: TGCAGCGTTGGTAACAGTTACTCCTACGAGCAGTACTTC; CDR3 protein: CSVGNSYSYEQYF
clone size: few; V gene: TRBV4-1; J gene: TRBJ2-7; D gene: NA; CDR3 DNA: TGCGCCAGCAGCCTGACGGCTAGGCCCTTC; CDR3 protein: CASSLTARPF
clone size: NA; V gene: TRBV5-6; J gene: TRBJ1-2; D gene: TRBD1; CDR3 DNA: TGTGCCAGCAGTTCTTATACAGGGGCTAACTATGGCTACACCTTC; CDR3 protein: CASSSYTGANYGYTF
clone size: NA; V gene: TRBV19; J gene: TRBJ1-4; D gene: NA; CDR3 DNA: TGTGCCAGTAGTATAGATCGTGAAAAACTGTTTTTT; CDR3 protein: CASSIDREKLFF
clone size: NA; V gene: TRBV27; J gene: TRBJ1-1; D gene: NA; CDR3 DNA: TGTGCCAGCAGTTTGGAGAAGGATCGGTTCACTGAAGCTTTCTTT; CDR3 protein: CASSLEKDRFTEAFF
clone size: few; V gene: TRBV13; J gene: TRBJ1-4; D gene: NA; CDR3 DNA: TGTGCCAGCAGTTCAGGGATGCGTGAAAAACTGTTTTTT; CDR3 protein: CASSSGMREKLFF
clone size: NA; V gene: TRBV14; J gene: TRBJ2-3; D gene: NA; CDR3 DNA: TGTGCCAGCAGCCAAGGGAGGAGGGGCAGACAAGATACGCAGTATTTT; CDR3 protein: CASSQGRRGRQDTQYF
clone size: NA; V gene: TRBV6-4; J gene: TRBJ2-1; D gene: TRBD2; CDR3 DNA: TGTGCCAGCAGTGACGGTTCTAGCGGGGGCCCCTACAATGAGCAGTTCTTC; CDR3 protein: CASSDGSSGGPYNEQFF
clone size: NA; V gene: TRBV5-1; J gene: TRBJ2-3; D gene: NA; CDR3 DNA: TGCGCCAGCAGCTTGGAACAGGGAGGGGTCGATACGCAGTATTTT; CDR3 protein: CASSLEQGGVDTQYF
clone size: once; V gene: TRBV6-5; J gene: TRBJ2-3; D gene: TRBD2; CDR3 DNA: TGTGCCAGCAGTCCTAGCGGGAGTGGCACAGATACGCAGTATTTT; CDR3 protein: CASSPSGSGTDTQYF
clone size: NA; V gene: TRBV27; J gene: TRBJ2-5; D gene: TRBD2; CDR3 DNA: TGTGCCAGCAGTTTTACCCTAGCGGGGGGACAGACGACCCAGTACTTC; CDR3 protein: CASSFTLAGGQTTQYF